This passage covers 32 T cell receptor beta chains from one sample sequenced in a study of cytomegalovirus exposure and HLA in healthy donors. Primers for the PCR totalled 60 Vbeta and 13 Jbeta. TCRdb's copy holds only in-frame clones and misses some; the assay was immunoSEQ multiplex PCR. The profile shows 95,000 to 100,000 clones, about 77% of them singletons. The sequenced sample consisted of PBMCs. The receptor set was obtained from a man in his forties or fifties in good health and CMV-seronegative.

The CDR3 sequence is CASSEIQGMNTEAFF. CDR3 DNA: TGTGCCAGCTCGGAGATACAGGGGATGAACACTGAAGCTTTCTTT. This chain joins TRBV18 and TRBJ1-1; the match to TRBD1 covers 7 bases. The CDR3 loop spans 15 amino acids. Per the germline V gene, CDR1 is KGHSH and CDR2 is LQKENI. With 6 bases clipped from V and 0 bases from J, the junction kept 7 bases outside the gene matches. The full variable domain, in which reference TRBV18 and TRBJ1-1 provide the parts outside the CDR3, is NAGVMQNPRHLVRRRGQEARLRCSPMKGHSHVYWYRQLPEEGLKFMVYLQKENIIDESGMPKERFSAEFPKEGPSILRIQQVVRGDSAAYFCASSEIQGMNTEAFFGQGTRLTVV.

This chain connects TRBV15 to TRBJ1-5; perhaps TRBD1 as D (6 bases). With 3 bases removed from V and 4 bases from J, the gap between germline ends came to 31 bases. Germline V CDR1 and CDR2: LNHNV, YYDKDF (reference sequence). This CDR3 is 21 amino acids long. The CDR3 protein is CATSRGTRNDFRGRGNQPQHF. DNA of the CDR3: TGTGCCACCAGCAGGGGCACAAGGAACGATTTCAGGGGTAGGGGAAATCAGCCCCAGCATTTT.

This chain joins TRBV23-1 and TRBJ2-1; 12 bases agree with TRBD2. TRBV23-1 counts as an open reading frame of uncertain function. The CDR3 loop spans 17 amino acids. V dropped 3 bases and J dropped 7; count of bases not matched to a gene: 10. DNA of the CDR3: TGCGCCAGCAGTCAGTCACTAGCGGGGGGTTGTCGGAATGAGCAGTTCTTC. Its protein product is CASSQSLAGGCRNEQFF.

In DNA, the CDR3 is TGCGCCAGCAGCTTGGGGACTAGTGTCTCGGACATTCAGTACTTC. This codes for CASSLGTSVSDIQYF. V and J are TRBV5-1 and TRBJ2-4; 7 nucleotides match TRBD2. CDR1 and CDR2 from the germline V gene are SGHRS and YFSETQ. The CDR3 loop spans 15 amino acids. After removal of 0 bases from V and 8 bases from J, the junction contained 8 bases not matched to a gene. The entire variable domain, with the rest obtained from reference TRBV5-1 and TRBJ2-4, is as follows: KAGVTQTPRYLIKTRGQQVTLSCSPISGHRSVSWYQQTPGQGLQFLFEYFSETQRNKGNFPGRFSGRQFSNSRSEMNVSTLELGDSALYLCASSLGTSVSDIQYFGAGTRLSVL.

The chain employs TRBV6-1 and TRBJ2-7; D possibly corresponds to TRBD2 (5 bases). Germline assignment: CDR1 MNHNS and CDR2 SASEGT. This CDR3 has 13 amino acids. V was shortened by 8 bases and J by 3 bases, with 14 bases between the two germline ends. The CDR3 loop is CASGNGGFYEQYF. The DNA of the CDR3 is TGTGCCAGCGGGAACGGCGGGTTCTACGAGCAGTACTTC.

In its sample, this clone was seen a few times. The chain carries TRBV6-4 and TRBJ1-3; D is possibly TRBD1 (6 bases). The V gene lost 6 bases and the J gene lost 5 bases, with 26 bases spanning the gap. The CDR3 consists of 18 residues. Germline CDR1 and CDR2: MRHNA and SNTAGT. The CDR3 sequence: CASRSDLSPVRGRNTIYF. In nucleotides, the CDR3 is TGTGCCAGCAGGAGTGATCTGTCTCCGGTCAGGGGAAGAAACACCATATATTTT.

The J gene is TRBJ1-1, the V gene TRBV19; 7 bases agree with TRBD1. Germline CDR1 reads LNHDA; CDR2 reads SQIVND (reference sequence). J lost 1 base, V lost 6 bases, and 8 bases had no gene match. This CDR3 has 15 residues. The CDR3, as DNA: TGTGCCAGTAGCACGGGTAACAGGGGGAACACTGAAGCTTTCTTT. Translated, it gives CASSTGNRGNTEAFF.

The chain is built from TRBV6-1 and TRBJ2-3, with TRBD1 matching 7 bases. Germline CDR1 reads MNHNS; CDR2 reads SASEGT. The J segment lost 6 bases and the V segment lost 1 base, leaving 10 bases of the junction unmatched. The CDR3 extends over 16 amino acids. CDR3 loop: CASSEEGTVGADTQYF. CDR3 coding DNA: TGTGCCAGCAGTGAAGAGGGGACAGTCGGGGCGGATACGCAGTATTTT.

The J gene is TRBJ1-3, the V gene TRBV6-6, with D possibly matching TRBD1 (5 bases). This CDR3 has 16 amino acids. The V gene lost 0 bases and the J gene lost 0 bases, with 9 bases spanning the gap. CDR1 MNHNY and CDR2 SVGAGI come from the germline V gene (reference sequence). This CDR3 is CASSYSGGSSGNTIYF. The CDR3 DNA reads TGTGCCAGCAGTTACTCGGGGGGTAGCTCTGGAAACACCATATATTTT.

DNA of the CDR3: TGTGCCAGCTCTGCACTAGCGGGGGTATTCCCAGATACGCAGTATTTT. Amino acid sequence: CASSALAGVFPDTQYF. The rearrangement joins TRBV28 to TRBJ2-3; the match to TRBD2 covers 11 bases. CDR1 and CDR2 from the germline V gene are MDHEN and SYDVKM. The length of the CDR3 is 16 residues. V shed 8 bases and J 4 bases; nucleotides not matched to a gene: 11.

This clone was observed once. The V call is TRBV5-8, the J call TRBJ2-5; D unclear. The CDR3 consists of 13 residues. The V gene lost 1 base and the J gene lost 2 bases, with 6 bases spanning the gap. Germline CDR1 is SGHTS and CDR2 is YDEGEE. The CDR3 loop is CASSLFNQETQYF. The DNA for the CDR3 is TGTGCCAGCAGCTTGTTTAATCAAGAGACCCAGTACTTC. Complete variable domain (other parts from reference TRBV5-8 and TRBJ2-5): EAGVTQSPTHLIKTRGQQATLRCSPISGHTSVYWYQQALGLGLQFLLWYDEGEERNRGNFPPRFSGRQFPNYSSELNVNALELEDSALYLCASSLFNQETQYFGPGTRLLVL.

The gene calls are TRBV13 and TRBJ2-3, with D perhaps matching TRBD2 (6 bases). Trimming left V 0 bases short and J 1 base short, with 11 bases between. Germline CDR1 reads PRHDT; CDR2 reads FYEKMQ (reference sequence). This CDR3 contains 16 residues. This CDR3 is CASSLGRGGRTDTQYF. The CDR3 DNA follows: TGTGCCAGCAGCTTAGGGCGGGGTGGTCGCACAGATACGCAGTATTTT.

J is TRBJ2-2 and V is TRBV6-1, with 16 bases matching TRBD2. Trimming took 10 bases from V and 6 from J; bases not matched to a gene: 2. The CDR3 runs 14 residues. The germline gives CDR1 MNHNS, CDR2 SASEGT. DNA of the CDR3: TGTGCCAAGGGGACTAGCGGGGGGGCCGGGGAGCTGTTTTTT. As protein: CAKGTSGGAGELFF.

The V call is TRBV7-9, the J call TRBJ1-1; possible D gene TRBD1, 6 bases. This CDR3 has 14 amino acids. Germline lookup yields CDR1 SEHNR and CDR2 FQNEAQ (reference sequence). The V and J ends lost 5 bases and 1 base respectively, with 11 bases between them. The CDR3 spells CASSPRDKNTEAFF. CDR3 DNA: TGTGCCAGCAGCCCCCGGGACAAGAACACTGAAGCTTTCTTT.

V and J are TRBV19 and TRBJ1-6; weak D call: TRBD1 (5 bases). The germline V gene has CDR1 LNHDA and CDR2 SQIVND (reference sequence). Trimming left V 2 bases short and J 5 bases short, with 7 bases between. The CDR3 length is 14 residues. This CDR3 is CASSILQDNSPLHF. The DNA of the CDR3 is TGTGCCAGTAGTATATTACAGGATAATTCACCCCTCCACTTT.

The rearrangement uses TRBV28 and TRBJ1-5, with 8 bases identical to TRBD1. Trimming took 6 bases from V and 0 from J; bases not matched to a gene: 10. Germline CDR1 is MDHEN and CDR2 is SYDVKM. The CDR3 covers 17 residues. The DNA of the CDR3 is TGTGCCAGCAGCACCGACAGGGGAGGGGATAGCAATCAGCCCCAGCATTTT. This translates into CASSTDRGGDSNQPQHF.

This chain connects TRBV5-6 to TRBJ1-2; D might be TRBD1 (5 bases). The CDR3 contains 14 residues. The germline CDR1 and CDR2 sequences are SGHDT and YYEEEE. V shed 3 bases and J shed 7 bases, with 16 bases lying between them. The CDR3, as DNA: TGTGCCAGCAGCTCGGGCCGGGGGGACCGTGGCTACACCTTC. Encoded protein: CASSSGRGDRGYTF.

The V call is TRBV28, the J call TRBJ1-6, with a possible D match to TRBD1 (5 bases). V gave up 8 bases and J gave up 0 bases, with 11 bases separating them. This CDR3 has 15 amino acids. Germline values: CDR1 MDHEN, CDR2 SYDVKM. CDR3 bases: TGTGCCAGCTCGACAGTTAGCTCCTATAATTCACCCCTCCACTTT. This codes for CASSTVSSYNSPLHF.

This clone was seen a single time. This chain connects TRBV20-1 to TRBJ2-5; D ambiguous. The CDR3 totals 11 residues. The ends were cut back, 5 bases at V and 4 bases at J, with 8 bases in the middle. Germline CDR1 and CDR2: DFQATT and SNEGSKA (reference sequence). In DNA form, the CDR3 reads TGCAGTGCTCGACTCGGAGAGACCCAGTACTTC. As protein: CSARLGETQYF.

The chain recombines TRBV27 with TRBJ2-7, with 7 bases fitting TRBD1. Germline assignment: CDR1 MNHEY and CDR2 SMNVEV (reference sequence). Germline trimming cut 6 bases from V and 5 bases from J; bases unmatched to any gene: 4. CDR3 length: 12 residues. The CDR3 is CASRTGIHEQYF. In DNA, the CDR3 is TGTGCCAGCAGGACAGGGATCCACGAGCAGTACTTC.

This rearrangement joins TRBV5-1 to TRBJ2-1; 7 bases agree with TRBD2. This CDR3 region has 15 residues. The germline V gene has CDR1 SGHRS and CDR2 YFSETQ. The ends lost 4 bases at V and 7 bases at J; junction bases unmatched: 11. As DNA, the CDR3 is TGCGCCAGCAGCGGGGAGGGGTCCCGGGCGAATGAGCAGTTCTTC. This translates into CASSGEGSRANEQFF.

This chain joins TRBV2 and TRBJ2-7; tentatively, D is TRBD1 (6 bases). From germline, CDR1 is SNHLY and CDR2 FYNNEI. V lost 4 bases, J lost 1 base, and 14 bases lay in between. The CDR3 runs to 15 residues. CDR3 in DNA: TGTGCCAGCAGTGGCGGCAGGGGACAATCCTACGAGCAGTACTTC. This codes for CASSGGRGQSYEQYF.

This clone appeared a single time. The gene calls are TRBV11-3 and TRBJ1-1, with 9 nucleotides matching TRBD1. Germline assignment: CDR1 SGHNT and CDR2 YENEEA. V lost 2 bases, J lost 8 bases, and 6 bases stayed unmatched. The CDR3 runs 14 residues. CDR3 sequence: CASSLRTGDGEAFF. In DNA, the CDR3 is TGTGCCAGCAGCTTACGGACAGGGGACGGGGAAGCTTTCTTT. Looking up the rest from reference TRBV11-3 and TRBJ1-1 gives the full variable domain: EAGVVQSPRYKIIEKKQPVAFWCNPISGHNTLYWYLQNLGQGPELLIRYENEEAVDDSQLPKDRFSAERLKGVDSTLKIQPAELGDSAVYLCASSLRTGDGEAFFGQGTRLTVV.

The gene calls are TRBV5-4 and TRBJ1-2; 7 nucleotides match TRBD1. CDR1 and CDR2 (germline): SGHNT, YYREEE (reference sequence). Trimming removed 4 bases from V and 2 bases from J; junction bases left unmatched: 5. This CDR3 contains 14 residues. The CDR3 coding sequence is TGTGCCAGCAGCGTCGAGACAGGGAACTATGGCTACACCTTC. Encoded protein: CASSVETGNYGYTF.

The chain combines TRBV2 with TRBJ1-4; D remains ambiguous. The CDR3 runs to 16 residues. Trimming removed 4 bases at V and 0 bases at J, with 12 bases between. Germline CDR1 SNHLY, CDR2 FYNNEI. CDR3 residues: CASSARSGSTNEKLFF. The CDR3 nucleotides read TGTGCCAGCAGTGCTAGGTCCGGATCAACTAATGAAAAACTGTTTTTT.

The chain uses TRBV5-1 and TRBJ2-7, with D possibly matching TRBD1 (6 bases). V was clipped by 0 bases and J by 7 bases, with 20 bases between them. This CDR3 comprises 16 residues. Germline lookup yields CDR1 SGHRS and CDR2 YFSETQ. The CDR3 DNA sequence: TGCGCCAGCAGCTTGGCCGTAACAGGGTCCTCCTGGGAGCAGTACTTC. This sequence encodes CASSLAVTGSSWEQYF.

The V call is TRBV2, the J call TRBJ1-5; D ambiguous. CDR3 length: 13 residues. Germline CDR1 reads SNHLY; CDR2 reads FYNNEI. V was clipped by 6 bases and J by 3 bases, with 9 bases between them. In DNA, the CDR3 is TGTGCCAGCAGCGATGACTACAATCAGCCCCAGCATTTT. Amino acid sequence: CASSDDYNQPQHF.

The rearrangement links TRBV27 to TRBJ2-7; 9 bases are shared with TRBD1. The J segment lost 2 bases and the V segment lost 4 bases, leaving 3 bases of the junction unmatched. The CDR3 is 14 amino acids. CDR1 is MNHEY, CDR2 SMNVEV, per germline (reference sequence). This CDR3 reads CASSSYRGPYEQYF. CDR3 nucleotide sequence: TGTGCCAGCAGTTCTTACAGGGGGCCCTACGAGCAGTACTTC.

The J gene is TRBJ1-6, the V gene TRBV7-2; possibly TRBD1 for D (6 bases). The CDR3 is made up of 14 amino acids. Per germline, CDR1 SGHTA and CDR2 FQGNSA. Trimming took 1 base from V and 7 from J, leaving 8 bases between them. The CDR3 is CASSLDRVNSPLHF. The CDR3 DNA sequence: TGTGCCAGCAGCTTAGACAGGGTGAATTCACCCCTCCACTTT.

This chain joins TRBV28 and TRBJ1-4, with D perhaps TRBD1 (6 bases). V lost 5 bases and J lost 8, with 18 bases in between. Germline CDR1 reads MDHEN; CDR2 reads SYDVKM. CDR3 length equals 15 residues. The CDR3: CASSPGTSEVEKLFF. The CDR3 DNA sequence: TGTGCCAGCAGTCCGGGGACATCTGAGGTCGAAAAACTGTTTTTT.

J is TRBJ2-7 and V is TRBV6-5; a weak D match, TRBD2 (5 bases). CDR1 is MNHEY and CDR2 is SVGAGI in the germline V gene. The ends were cut back, 6 bases at V and 5 bases at J, with 17 bases in the middle. The CDR3 has 14 amino acids. CDR3 region: CASSQEAFAHEQYF. The CDR3 nucleotides are TGTGCCAGCAGCCAGGAGGCGTTTGCCCACGAGCAGTACTTC.

The rearrangement joins TRBV7-3 to TRBJ2-1; D possibly corresponds to TRBD1 (6 bases). The CDR3 consists of 14 residues. Germline loops: CDR1 SGHTA, CDR2 FQGTGA. Trimming took off 3 bases at V and 3 bases at J, with 9 bases between the two ends. The CDR3 spells CASSFSDSYNEQFF. The CDR3 DNA is TGTGCCAGCAGCTTCTCGGACAGCTACAATGAGCAGTTCTTC.